These T cell receptor beta chains were read from a single sample in a study of cytomegalovirus exposure and HLA in healthy donors. Only in-frame clones appear in the TCRdb table, and some are missing; sequencing was by immunoSEQ multiplex PCR. The sample lists about 95,000 clones, 85% seen once, with 20% to 25% in the top ten. The sequencing sample was made of PBMCs. Receptors originate from a man aged 18 to 35 in good health and CMV-seropositive. Each CDR3 is given with its conserved first and last residue. Fields, in order: clone size, J gene, D gene, V gene, CDR3 DNA, CDR3 protein. The D gene is left open where the match is weak. Part of the rows lack a size; the others show once, few, many or a class for expanded clones.

abundance: .
j_gene: TRBJ2-2
d_gene: TRBD2
v_gene: TRBV7-9
CDR3nt: TGTGCCAGCAGCCCGGGACTAGCGGGAGGAATCGGGGAGCTGTTTTTT
CDR3aa: CASSPGLAGGIGELFF

abundance: .
j_gene: TRBJ1-5
d_gene: TRBD1
v_gene: TRBV9
CDR3nt: TGTGCCAGCAGCCCGTCGACAGGGTCGGGACAGCCCCAGCATTTT
CDR3aa: CASSPSTGSGQPQHF

abundance: .
j_gene: TRBJ2-1
d_gene: TRBD2
v_gene: TRBV7-9
CDR3nt: TGTGCCAGCAGCTTAGAGGCTAGCGGTTACAATGAGCAGTTCTTC
CDR3aa: CASSLEASGYNEQFF

abundance: .
j_gene: TRBJ2-1
d_gene: TRBD2
v_gene: TRBV5-1
CDR3nt: TGCGCCAGCAGCGGAATAGCGGGTTCTGCCGTTGAGCAGTTCTTC
CDR3aa: CASSGIAGSAVEQFF

abundance: .
j_gene: TRBJ2-2
d_gene: TRBD1
v_gene: TRBV9
CDR3nt: TGTGCCAGCAGCGCCCCTATTACAGGGGCGGACACCGGGGAGCTGTTTTTT
CDR3aa: CASSAPITGADTGELFF

abundance: .
j_gene: TRBJ2-7
d_gene: .
v_gene: TRBV6-1
CDR3nt: TGTGCCAGCAGGGAACTCGGGGTTTACGAGCAGTACTTC
CDR3aa: CASRELGVYEQYF

abundance: .
j_gene: TRBJ2-7
d_gene: .
v_gene: TRBV7-2
CDR3nt: TGTGCCAGCAGCTTATGGCGGACCTACGAGCAGTACTTC
CDR3aa: CASSLWRTYEQYF

abundance: .
j_gene: TRBJ2-2
d_gene: TRBD2
v_gene: TRBV7-9
CDR3nt: TGTGCCAGCAGCCCGCTAGCGGAGACGAACACCGGGGAGCTGTTTTTT
CDR3aa: CASSPLAETNTGELFF

abundance: .
j_gene: TRBJ2-7
d_gene: .
v_gene: TRBV18
CDR3nt: TGTGCCAGCTCACCAACGCCGGGCTCCTACGAGCAGTACTTC
CDR3aa: CASSPTPGSYEQYF

abundance: .
j_gene: TRBJ2-6
d_gene: .
v_gene: TRBV5-1
CDR3nt: TGCGCCAGCAGCTTACTAAATCTAGGTGCCCTGACTTTC
CDR3aa: CASSLLNLGALTF

abundance: .
j_gene: TRBJ2-5
d_gene: TRBD2
v_gene: TRBV7-9
CDR3nt: TGTGCCAGCAGCTTAACGTCAGCGGGAGGGCGGGTGACCCAGTACTTC
CDR3aa: CASSLTSAGGRVTQYF

abundance: .
j_gene: TRBJ2-7
d_gene: .
v_gene: TRBV6-1
CDR3nt: TGTGCCAGCAGTGAAGATCAAGGGGGCTCCTACGAGCAGTACTTC
CDR3aa: CASSEDQGGSYEQYF

abundance: .
j_gene: TRBJ2-1
d_gene: TRBD2
v_gene: TRBV12-5
CDR3nt: TGTGCTAGTGGTTCTGGACTAGCGACTAACAATGAGCAGTTCTTC
CDR3aa: CASGSGLATNNEQFF

abundance: .
j_gene: TRBJ2-3
d_gene: TRBD1
v_gene: TRBV7-3
CDR3nt: TGTGCCAGCAGCCGGACAGGGGGCTCAGATACGCAGTATTTT
CDR3aa: CASSRTGGSDTQYF

abundance: .
j_gene: TRBJ1-5
d_gene: TRBD1
v_gene: TRBV18
CDR3nt: TGTGCCAGCTCACCGGGACAGGGGAGTAGCGGGCAGCCCCAGCATTTT
CDR3aa: CASSPGQGSSGQPQHF

abundance: few
j_gene: TRBJ1-1
d_gene: TRBD1
v_gene: TRBV18
CDR3nt: TGTGCCAGCTCACCGGGACAGGTGAACACTGAAGCTTTCTTT
CDR3aa: CASSPGQVNTEAFF

abundance: .
j_gene: TRBJ1-4
d_gene: TRBD1
v_gene: TRBV19
CDR3nt: TGTGCCAGTAGTATAGAGGCAGGGGGTGATGAAAAACTGTTTTTT
CDR3aa: CASSIEAGGDEKLFF

abundance: .
j_gene: TRBJ2-3
d_gene: TRBD1
v_gene: TRBV27
CDR3nt: TGTGCCAGCAGTAGGACAGGGGGCACAGATACGCAGTATTTT
CDR3aa: CASSRTGGTDTQYF

abundance: .
j_gene: TRBJ1-4
d_gene: .
v_gene: TRBV9
CDR3nt: TGTGCCAGCAGCGTAGGGCTCGCAACTAATGAAAAACTGTTTTTT
CDR3aa: CASSVGLATNEKLFF

abundance: .
j_gene: TRBJ1-2
d_gene: .
v_gene: TRBV9
CDR3nt: TGTGCCAGCAGCGGACAGGAGCGCTATGGCTACACCTTC
CDR3aa: CASSGQERYGYTF

abundance: .
j_gene: TRBJ2-1
d_gene: .
v_gene: TRBV18
CDR3nt: TGTGCCAGCTCACCAACTTCTGGACAGCGGTACAATGAGCAGTTCTTC
CDR3aa: CASSPTSGQRYNEQFF

abundance: .
j_gene: TRBJ2-7
d_gene: TRBD2
v_gene: TRBV7-6
CDR3nt: TGTGCCAGCAGCGTAGACCCAATTAGCGGGAGCGGCTCCTACGAGCAGTACTTC
CDR3aa: CASSVDPISGSGSYEQYF

abundance: .
j_gene: TRBJ1-5
d_gene: .
v_gene: TRBV6-1
CDR3nt: TGTGCCAGCAGTGAAGATGGGGGCTGGCAGCCCCAGCATTTT
CDR3aa: CASSEDGGWQPQHF

abundance: .
j_gene: TRBJ2-3
d_gene: TRBD2
v_gene: TRBV7-9
CDR3nt: TGTGCCAGCAGCCCCAGCGGGAGCAGCACAGATACGCAGTATTTT
CDR3aa: CASSPSGSSTDTQYF